The entry below gives a single T cell receptor beta chain sequence along with its context. Its antigen specificity is not known. There are no base qualities to consult, and no much larger clone falls within one base. These data are taken from a study of blood T cell repertoires in COVID-19 (dated by TCRdb to 2020 to 2021). Regarding the study in general: Collaborator samples came from the United States, Italy and Spain and covered acute and convalescent phases of COVID-19. A de-identified subject ID, COVID-19 status, age in years and sex were almost always included in the sample metadata. Where available, HLA class I and class II types were obtained from metadata supplied by the sample provider rather than from assay-based typing. The samples were drawn from the first 160 participants of the ongoing ImmuneRACE study and from roughly 1,300 subjects provided by 6 global collaborators. The repertoires were released in a freely available public database intended as a resource for research on the immune response to SARS-CoV-2. Deeply sampled blood TCRbeta repertoires from subjects exposed to, actively infected with, or recovered from COVID-19 were included in the dataset. The material from the prospective study consisted of cDNA or gDNA derived from T cells, B-cell-depleted T cells, or PBMCs. Here is what the overall study found, with its caveats: Clinical and demographic metadata were provided uncurated, with the amount varying by source and participant.

The immunoSEQ Assay, a bias-controlled multiplex PCR, was used to amplify TCRbeta CDR3 regions from genomic DNA. The original methods were these. Within the assay, amplification of reference gene primers was used to estimate how many nucleated cells each sample contained. To quantify the absolute abundance of each unique TCRbeta CDR3 rearrangement, sequence reads were collapsed and filtered. For each sample, productive Simpson clonality was calculated by taking the square root of Simpson's diversity index across productive rearrangements. Entries here come from immuneACCESS through TCRdb and include only in-frame sequences with V and J called. Some clones fail to appear in such tables; in the studies checked, an unresolved V gene covers under half of the shortfall, and the cause of the remainder is unknown. The V and J calls and clone size are taken from that table; D and trimming were inferred from the DNA. The sample has about 170,000 clones on record, around 85% of them singletons. Approximately 3.3% of the sample comes from the top ten.

V drops 5 bases and J drops 1 base, leaving 11 bases in between. There are 15 amino acids in the CDR3, from cysteine to phenylalanine inclusive. Just the 45-base CDR3 DNA is kept, in frame starting at base 1. Based on the germline V gene (reference sequence), the CDR1 and CDR2 sequences are PRHDT and FYEKMQ. Whole blood was collected in K2EDTA tubes by collaborating institutions according to the institutions' own protocols. For TCRbeta analysis, collaborators shipped samples as frozen whole blood, isolated PBMCs, or DNA extracted from either of those sample types. This clonotype was sampled from a human donor with acute or convalescent COVID-19. The donor label of this sample is uncertain. Rearrangement joined TRBV13 to TRBJ2-2, with a tentative D gene TRBD2 over 6 matching bases. Sequenced input: peripheral blood. The CDR3 sequence is CASSLGLLNTGELFF. The nucleotides read TGTGCCAGCAGCCTGGGACTGCTGAACACCGGGGAGCTGTTTTTT.